This entry lists 18 T cell receptor beta chains sequenced from one sample in a study of naive and memory T cell subsets. The beta constant-region primer was an equimolar mix of two oligonucleotides covering TRBC1 and TRBC2. The ligated cDNA underwent four PCR rounds using SP2 and nested alpha and beta constant-region primers. TCRdb used MiXCR to reprocess the UMI-ligation and nested PCR reads, holding one entry per CDR3 protein. In the table there are about 90,000 distinct CDR3 sequences, 11% of which are singletons. Study-level points and caveats: Especially in CD8 cells, naive repertoires contained a few larger clonotypes, possibly CD45RA-re-expressing memory cells.

These receptors lack a known antigen. The sequencing input was naive CD4+ T cells from blood. These receptors were taken from a human donor in good health.

J is TRBJ2-1 and V is TRBV2; no definite D call. The CDR3 totals 13 residues. Trimming pared 4 bases from V and 0 bases from J, leaving 4 bases between. Germline CDR1 and CDR2: SNHLY and FYNNEI. The CDR3 sequence: CASSGDSYNEQFF. The DNA for the CDR3 is TGTGCCAGCAGTGGAGACTCCTACAATGAGCAGTTCTTC.

The chain links TRBV14 to TRBJ1-2; D is uncertain. The CDR3 has 15 amino acids. V lost 4 bases and J 4 bases, leaving 16 bases between the germline ends. Germline-derived CDR1 and CDR2 are SGHDN and FVKESK. The CDR3 sequence is CASSRRDFNAYGYTF. In DNA form, the CDR3 reads TGTGCCAGCAGCCGACGGGATTTCAATGCCTATGGCTACACCTTC.

The V call is TRBV29-1, the J call TRBJ2-7; TRBD2 matches 9 bases. Germline trimming cut 2 bases from V and 6 bases from J; bases unmatched to any gene: 5. Germline assignment: CDR1 SQVTM and CDR2 ANQGSEA. CDR3 length equals 13 residues. CDR3 DNA sequence: TGCAGCGTTGAAAGGCTAGCGGGAAGCGAGCAGTACTTC. Protein product: CSVERLAGSEQYF.

This clonotype was seen a handful of times. The gene calls are TRBV2 and TRBJ2-7, with TRBD1 identical over 9 bases. Germline CDR1 is SNHLY and CDR2 is FYNNEI. J lost 4 bases, V lost 5 bases, and 9 bases had no gene match. This CDR3 has 15 residues. The CDR3 sequence: CASSLEQGARYEQYF. The CDR3 nucleotides read TGTGCCAGCAGTTTAGAACAGGGGGCGCGGTACGAGCAGTACTTC.

This clonotype was observed many times. CDR3 coding DNA: TGTGCCAGCAGCCGAGAGCCCCGTTCAGGGAATGAGCAGTTCTTC. This encodes CASSREPRSGNEQFF. V gene TRBV7-2 combines with J gene TRBJ2-1; a weak D match, TRBD1 (5 bases). The CDR3 spans 15 residues. The germline V and J ends were trimmed by 5 bases and 7 bases, with 18 bases remaining between them. Per germline, CDR1 SGHTA and CDR2 FQGNSA.

The sample holds a few counts of this clonotype. V gene TRBV20-1 combines with J gene TRBJ1-4; D remains unclear. Germline assignment: CDR1 DFQATT and CDR2 SNEGSKA (reference sequence). This CDR3 is 12 amino acids long. V gave up 5 bases and J gave up 4 bases, with 8 bases separating them. CDR3 sequence (DNA): TGCAGTGCTCCAGCCTATAATGAAAAACTGTTTTTT. Protein product: CSAPAYNEKLFF.

This clonotype was found many times. This sequence joins TRBV7-9 and TRBJ2-7; the D is unclear. The CDR3 runs 13 residues. CDR1 and CDR2 (germline): SEHNR, FQNEAQ (reference sequence). The V gene lost 4 bases and the J gene lost 2 bases, with 9 bases spanning the gap. The CDR3 DNA is TGTGCCAGCAGCTCCCTGGAAGCCTACGAGCAGTACTTC. Residues: CASSSLEAYEQYF.

The chain uses TRBV28 and TRBJ2-6; 9 bases agree with TRBD1. Losses at the gene ends were 3 bases for V and 0 bases for J; bases not matched to a gene: 6. The CDR3 loop spans 18 amino acids. CDR1 is MDHEN, CDR2 SYDVKM, per germline. Here the CDR3 DNA reads TGTGCCAGCAGTTTTATTAACAGGGGGCTCTCTGGGGCCAACGTCCTGACTTTC. The encoded protein is CASSFINRGLSGANVLTF.

In this sample, this clonotype turned up many times. CDR3 sequence (DNA): TGCAGTGCTAGAGTTCTAGCGGGGGGACAAGAGACCCAGTACTTC. Encoded protein: CSARVLAGGQETQYF. The chain recombines TRBV20-1 with TRBJ2-5; 11 nucleotides line up with TRBD2. Per germline, CDR1 DFQATT and CDR2 SNEGSKA (reference sequence). The trim removed 1 base at V and 2 bases at J, leaving 3 bases unmatched. The CDR3 loop spans 15 amino acids.

The chain is built from TRBV11-2 and TRBJ1-5, with D hard to call. CDR3 size: 14 residues. Trimming took off 4 bases at V and 4 bases at J, with 11 bases between the two ends. In germline, CDR1 is SGHAT, CDR2 FQNNGV. Here the CDR3 reads CASSYTDGNQPQHF. As DNA, the CDR3 is TGTGCCAGCAGCTACACGGACGGTAATCAGCCCCAGCATTTT. The full variable domain, completed using reference TRBV11-2 and TRBJ1-5, is EAGVAQSPRYKIIEKRQSVAFWCNPISGHATLYWYQQILGQGPKLLIQFQNNGVVDDSQLPKDRFSAERLKGVDSTLKIQPAKLEDSAVYLCASSYTDGNQPQHFGDGTRLSIL.

This chain links TRBV20-1 with TRBJ1-1, with a tentative D call TRBD1 (6 bases). V lost 3 bases to trimming and J lost 4 bases, with 12 bases between them. This CDR3 contains 13 residues. The V gene's germline CDR1 is DFQATT and CDR2 SNEGSKA (reference sequence). The CDR3 reads CSARGGGRTEAFF. The CDR3 region has the DNA TGCAGTGCTAGGGGGGGCGGGCGCACTGAAGCTTTCTTT.

The sample holds many counts of this clonotype. The rearrangement uses TRBV7-8 and TRBJ2-7; TRBD2 matches 12 bases. CDR1 is SGHVS and CDR2 is FQNEAQ in the germline V gene. With 5 bases clipped from V and 6 bases from J, the junction kept 2 bases outside the gene matches. CDR3 length: 13 amino acids. The CDR3 loop reads CASSRLAGAEQYF. The CDR3 DNA follows: TGTGCCAGCAGCCGACTAGCGGGGGCCGAGCAGTACTTC.

The chain is built from TRBV12-3 or TRBV12-4 and TRBJ2-5; D is unclear. Deletions cut 2 bases from V and 3 bases from J, with 7 bases between. The CDR3 contains 13 residues. The DNA of the CDR3 is TGTGCCAGCAGTTTAATAAGGGAAGAGACCCAGTACTTC. Residues: CASSLIREETQYF.

A few counts support this clonotype. V usage is TRBV7-2 and J usage is TRBJ1-2; D remains ambiguous. CDR3 length: 14 amino acids. Germline V gives CDR1 SGHTA, CDR2 FQGNSA. Trimming left V 8 bases short and J 2 bases short, with 15 bases between. As DNA, the CDR3 is TGTGCCAGCCGGTTGTATACAAGCAACTATGGCTACACCTTC. Protein sequence: CASRLYTSNYGYTF.

This clonotype was recorded a few times. The rearrangement joins TRBV6-2 or TRBV6-3 to TRBJ1-1; 7 positions agree with TRBD1. CDR1 and CDR2 (germline): MNHEY, SVGEGT. The CDR3 covers 14 residues. J lost 2 bases, V lost 7 bases, and 7 bases had no gene match. In DNA, the CDR3 is TGTGCCAGCACGACAGGGCAGGTAAACACTGAAGCTTTCTTT. Translating it yields CASTTGQVNTEAFF.

CDR3 amino acids: CASSGERGGPGTDTQYF. The CDR3 region has the DNA TGTGCCAGCAGCGGTGAGCGGGGGGGCCCGGGTACAGATACGCAGTATTTT. This chain uses TRBV7-2 with TRBJ2-3; 10 nucleotides align to TRBD2. Per germline, CDR1 SGHTA and CDR2 FQGNSA. The CDR3 is made up of 17 amino acids. Trimming removed 5 bases from V and 3 bases from J; junction bases left unmatched: 11.

This clonotype showed up just a few times. The rearrangement joins TRBV20-1 to TRBJ2-5; D remains ambiguous. This CDR3 is 11 amino acids long. The ends were cut back, 6 bases at V and 5 bases at J, with 10 bases in the middle. Per germline, CDR1 DFQATT and CDR2 SNEGSKA (reference sequence). The CDR3 is CSARQWETQYF. The CDR3 bases are TGCAGTGCCCGCCAGTGGGAGACCCAGTACTTC.

This clonotype was observed a handful of times. V gene TRBV6-2 or TRBV6-3 combines with J gene TRBJ1-2; D is ambiguous. CDR1 and CDR2 (germline): MNHEY, SVGEGT. V gave up 2 bases and J gave up 1 base, with 17 bases separating them. The length of the CDR3 is 17 residues. The CDR3 bases are TGTGCCAGCAGTTACGTTCGTAGTGGGCCGAATAACTATGGCTACACCTTC. This translates into CASSYVRSGPNNYGYTF.